The entry below describes one TCR beta chain. This clone was counted only a few times. Its antigen remains undetermined. Base qualities are not provided; no much larger clone lies one nucleotide away. The entire amount of isolated RNA was reverse transcribed using the High Capacity cDNA Reverse Transcription Kit, so the sequenced TCRB transcripts were expressed ones. Naive, central memory and regulatory T cell samples underwent deep immunoSEQ sequencing, averaging roughly 3.4 million total reads per sample. Sorted cells were lysed in RLT buffer and RNA was extracted with DNase-treated RNeasy Micro or Mini kits, depending on cell number. Each cell subset was processed on its own to prevent cross-contamination, while patient and healthy donor samples were processed together. Using the immunoSEQ multiplex PCR, TCRB sequences were amplified from cDNA into 87-bp fragments spanning the CDR3 region. The amplicons were sequenced using the Illumina HiSeq platform. In the original analysis: PCR bias was corrected computationally using synthetic template baselines, and reads within Hamming distance 2 were collapsed, with unmergeable singletons discarded. Reads were aligned against IMGT to assign V, D and J genes, CDR3 length and insertions or deletions at six rearrangement sites. Within each subset, clonotype counts were normalized to sorted cell number, and only after that were true diversity and Gini coefficients computed with the tcR R package. Repertoire sharing was quantified using the overlap coefficient calculated on TCRB nucleotide sequences. Out-of-frame TCRB sequences from naive cells were analyzed to stand in for the pre-selection repertoire. Imported from immuneACCESS, the table was reduced by TCRdb to in-frame sequences with V and J called. These copies leave out some clones; in studies compared against another copy, an unresolved V gene accounts for under half, and the cause of the remainder is not known. The DNA gave D and trimming, while V, J and clone size come from that table. The sample data list roughly 700,000 clones, and about an eighth of these were observed just once. The ten top clones hold around 0.022% of the sample.

A single peripheral blood draw of approximately 110 mL on average was collected from each donor into heparinised tubes. A BD FACSAria II and a panel including CD45RO, CCR7, CD25, CD127, CD95 and CD27 were used to sort naive, central memory, regulatory and stem cell-like memory CD4+ T cells. A purity above 95% was achieved for all sorted populations. PBMCs were isolated right away by Lymphoprep density gradient centrifugation and were stained directly, without culture. To minimize batch effects, samples were stained and sorted in pairs, one healthy donor with one patient per experiment. These data belong to a study of beta chain features in type 1 diabetes (dated by TCRdb to 2016 to 2019). Regarding the research as a whole: Patients and healthy donors did not differ in mean age, gender distribution, total cell number or subset yield. A total of 90 million to 130 million sorted cells were examined across all samples, and a strong correlation was observed between cell number per subset and RNA yield. In the study, TCRB repertoires of sorted circulating CD4+ T cell subsets from recently diagnosed type 1 diabetes patients were compared with those of matched healthy donors. Regulatory and stem cell-like memory subsets were obtained from only 8 patients and roughly 8 healthy donors, while naive and central memory subsets were obtained from all 28 donors.

The CDR3 measures 15 amino acids from cysteine to phenylalanine. The retained sequence is limited to the CDR3, 45 bases, with the frame set at the first base. A distance of 18 bases separates the germline ends of V and J, which lose 6 bases and 9 bases respectively. The CDR1 and CDR2 encoded by the germline V gene are SNHLY and FYNNEI. The study at large found these results: In all four CD4+ subsets, TCRB CDR3 length was moderately but significantly shorter in type 1 diabetes patients. HLA sub-analyses involved small numbers of individuals, so any influence of HLA type on TCRB rearrangement remained unresolved. PCR might favor shorter templates, but patient and control samples were amplified and corrected together, so any skew would affect both groups equally. At VDJ recombination sites, type 1 diabetes patients had fewer insertions and more deleted nucleotides, which implies abnormalities in thymic rearrangement. Because cDNA rather than genomic DNA was sequenced, highly expressing activated cells could have been over-represented, although no difference in activation and CD3 levels was found between groups. The naive, central memory and regulatory TCRB repertoires appeared to resemble one another more closely among patients than among healthy donors.

The origin of this receptor is a man aged 18 to 29 with type 1 diabetes. Sequencing was done on a sample of naive CD4+ T cells from blood. The sample's cell subset or site, from its label and the paper: true naive CD4+ T cells. The chain joins TRBV2 to TRBJ1-6, and possibly TRBD1, on 6 matching bases. For the CDR3, the sequence is CASSETPGDSSPLHF. The nucleotides read TGTGCCAGCAGCGAGACCCCAGGGGATAGTTCACCCCTCCACTTT. The CDR3, completed at both ends by the reference TRBV2 and TRBJ1-6 genes, gives the full variable domain EPEVTQTPSHQVTQMGQEVILRCVPISNHLYFYWYRQILGQKVEFLVSFYNNEISEKSEIFDDQFSVERPDGSNFTLKIRSTKLEDSAMYFCASSETPGDSSPLHFGNGTRLTVT.